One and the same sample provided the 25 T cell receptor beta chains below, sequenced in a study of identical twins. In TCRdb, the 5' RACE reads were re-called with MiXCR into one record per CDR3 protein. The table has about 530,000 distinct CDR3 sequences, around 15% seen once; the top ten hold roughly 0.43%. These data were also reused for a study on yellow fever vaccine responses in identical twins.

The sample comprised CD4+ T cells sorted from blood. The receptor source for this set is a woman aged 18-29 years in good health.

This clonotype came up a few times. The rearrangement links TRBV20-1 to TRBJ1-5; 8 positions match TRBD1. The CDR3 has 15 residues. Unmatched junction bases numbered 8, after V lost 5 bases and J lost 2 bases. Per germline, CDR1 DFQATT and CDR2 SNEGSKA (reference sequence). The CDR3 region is CSARTGIMGNQPQHF. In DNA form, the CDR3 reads TGCAGTGCTCGGACAGGGATAATGGGCAATCAGCCCCAGCATTTT.

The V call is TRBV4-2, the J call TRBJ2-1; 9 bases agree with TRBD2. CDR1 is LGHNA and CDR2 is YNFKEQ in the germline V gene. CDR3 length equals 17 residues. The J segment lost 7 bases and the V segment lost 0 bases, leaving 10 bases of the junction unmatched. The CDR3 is CASSQDLWRGGPNEQFF. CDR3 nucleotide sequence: TGTGCCAGCAGCCAAGATCTCTGGCGGGGGGGCCCTAATGAGCAGTTCTTC.

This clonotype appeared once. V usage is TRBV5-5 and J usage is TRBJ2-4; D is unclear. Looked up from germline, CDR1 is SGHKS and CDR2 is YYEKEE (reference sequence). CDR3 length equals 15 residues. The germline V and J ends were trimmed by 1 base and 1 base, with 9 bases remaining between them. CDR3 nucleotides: TGTGCCAGCAGCTTGTCGGTCGCGGCCAAAAACATTCAGTACTTC. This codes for CASSLSVAAKNIQYF. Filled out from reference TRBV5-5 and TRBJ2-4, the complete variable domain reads DAGVTQSPTHLIKTRGQQVTLRCSPISGHKSVSWYQQVLGQGPQFIFQYYEKEERGRGNFPDRFSARQFPNYSSELNVNALLLGDSALYLCASSLSVAAKNIQYFGAGTRLSVL.

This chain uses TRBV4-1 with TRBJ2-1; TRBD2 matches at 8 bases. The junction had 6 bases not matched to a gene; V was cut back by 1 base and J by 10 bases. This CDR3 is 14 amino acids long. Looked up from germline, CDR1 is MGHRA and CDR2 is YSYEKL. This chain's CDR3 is CASSQAMVAGEQFF. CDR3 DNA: TGCGCCAGCAGCCAAGCGATGGTAGCGGGAGAGCAGTTCTTC.

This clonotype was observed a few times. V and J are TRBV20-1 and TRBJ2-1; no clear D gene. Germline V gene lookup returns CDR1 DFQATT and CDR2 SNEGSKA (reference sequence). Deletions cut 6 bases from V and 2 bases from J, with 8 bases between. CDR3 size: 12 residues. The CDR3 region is CSAQAAYNEQFF. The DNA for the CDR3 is TGCAGTGCCCAGGCCGCCTACAATGAGCAGTTCTTC.

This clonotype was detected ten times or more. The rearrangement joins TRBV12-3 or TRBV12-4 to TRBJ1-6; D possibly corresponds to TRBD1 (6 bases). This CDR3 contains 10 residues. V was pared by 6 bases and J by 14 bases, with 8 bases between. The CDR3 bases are TGTGCCAGCAGAGGGGGTTCCCTCCACTTT. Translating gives CASRGGSLHF.

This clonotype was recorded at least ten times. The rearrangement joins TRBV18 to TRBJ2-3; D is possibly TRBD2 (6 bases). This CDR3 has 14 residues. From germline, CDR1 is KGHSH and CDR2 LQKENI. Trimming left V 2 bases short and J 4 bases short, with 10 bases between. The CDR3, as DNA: TGTGCCAGCTCACCAGGGAGGATGGCAGATACGCAGTATTTT. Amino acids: CASSPGRMADTQYF.

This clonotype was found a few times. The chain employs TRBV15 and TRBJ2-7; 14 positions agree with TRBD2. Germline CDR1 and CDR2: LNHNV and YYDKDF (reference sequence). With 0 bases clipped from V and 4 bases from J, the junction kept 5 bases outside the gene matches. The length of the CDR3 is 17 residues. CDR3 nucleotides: TGTGCCACCAGCAGAGATCGGGGACTAGCGGGAGCTTACGAGCAGTACTTC. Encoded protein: CATSRDRGLAGAYEQYF.

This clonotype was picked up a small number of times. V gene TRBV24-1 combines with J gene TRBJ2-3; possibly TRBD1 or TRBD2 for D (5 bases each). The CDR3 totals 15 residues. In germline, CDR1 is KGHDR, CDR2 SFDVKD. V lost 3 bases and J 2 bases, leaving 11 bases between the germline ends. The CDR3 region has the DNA TGTGCCACCAGTGATGCCGGGACCCCCACAGATACGCAGTATTTT. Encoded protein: CATSDAGTPTDTQYF.

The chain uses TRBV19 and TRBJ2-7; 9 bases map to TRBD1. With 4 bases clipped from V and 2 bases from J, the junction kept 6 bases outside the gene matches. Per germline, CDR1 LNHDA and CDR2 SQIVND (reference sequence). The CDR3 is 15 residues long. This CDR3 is CASSKQGQGTYEQYF. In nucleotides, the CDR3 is TGTGCCAGTAGTAAACAGGGACAGGGAACCTACGAGCAGTACTTC.

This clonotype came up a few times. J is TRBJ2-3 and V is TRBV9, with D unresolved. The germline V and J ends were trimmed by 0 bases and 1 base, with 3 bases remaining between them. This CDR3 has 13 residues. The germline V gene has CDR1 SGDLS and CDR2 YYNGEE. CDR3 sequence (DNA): TGTGCCAGCAGCGTAGCCCGCACAGATACGCAGTATTTT. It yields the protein CASSVARTDTQYF.

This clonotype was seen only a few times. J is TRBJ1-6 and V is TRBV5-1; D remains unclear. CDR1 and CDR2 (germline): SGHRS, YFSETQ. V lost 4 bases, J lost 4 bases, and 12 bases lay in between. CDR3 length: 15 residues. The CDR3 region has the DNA TGCGCCAGCAGCCCGTCCGGGGATTATAATTCACCCCTCCACTTT. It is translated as CASSPSGDYNSPLHF.

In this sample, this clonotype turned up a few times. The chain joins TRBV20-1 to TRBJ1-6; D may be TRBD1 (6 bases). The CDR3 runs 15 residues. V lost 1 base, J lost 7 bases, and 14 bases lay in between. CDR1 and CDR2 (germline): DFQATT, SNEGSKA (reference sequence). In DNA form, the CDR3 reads TGCAGTGCTAGAGGAGCGGGCAGGGGAAATTCACCCCTCCACTTT. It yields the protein CSARGAGRGNSPLHF.

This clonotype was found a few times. For the CDR3, the DNA is TGCGCCAGCAGCCCCGAAGGGAGCGGAGGCGTCGTTGGGCAGTTCTTC. Its protein is CASSPEGSGGVVGQFF. The V call is TRBV5-1, the J call TRBJ2-1; D possibly corresponds to TRBD2 (5 bases). Germline V CDR1 and CDR2: SGHRS, YFSETQ. The ends were cut back, 4 bases at V and 12 bases at J, with 26 bases in the middle. There are 16 residues in the CDR3.

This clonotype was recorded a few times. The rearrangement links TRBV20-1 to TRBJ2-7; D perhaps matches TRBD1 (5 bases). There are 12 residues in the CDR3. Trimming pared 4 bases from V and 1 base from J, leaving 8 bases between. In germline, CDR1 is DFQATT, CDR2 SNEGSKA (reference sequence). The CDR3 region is CSAIGASYEQYV. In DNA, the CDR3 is TGCAGTGCTATAGGGGCATCCTACGAGCAGTACGTC.

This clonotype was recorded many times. CDR3 DNA: TGTGCCAGCAGCCAAGGACCTAGAGGGGAGCTGTTTTTT. This sequence encodes CASSQGPRGELFF. The V call is TRBV14, the J call TRBJ2-2; D is uncertain. Trimming removed 1 base at V and 8 bases at J, with 8 bases between. Germline-derived CDR1 and CDR2 are SGHDN and FVKESK. The CDR3 spans 13 residues.

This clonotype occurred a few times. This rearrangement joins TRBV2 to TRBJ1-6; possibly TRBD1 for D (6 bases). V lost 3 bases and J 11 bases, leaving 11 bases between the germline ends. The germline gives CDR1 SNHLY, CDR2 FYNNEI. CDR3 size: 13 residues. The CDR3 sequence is CASSDRGETPLHF. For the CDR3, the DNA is TGTGCCAGCAGTGACAGGGGTGAGACACCCCTCCACTTT. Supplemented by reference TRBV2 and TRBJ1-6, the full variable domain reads EPEVTQTPSHQVTQMGQEVILRCVPISNHLYFYWYRQILGQKVEFLVSFYNNEISEKSEIFDDQFSVERPDGSNFTLKIRSTKLEDSAMYFCASSDRGETPLHFGNGTRLTVT.

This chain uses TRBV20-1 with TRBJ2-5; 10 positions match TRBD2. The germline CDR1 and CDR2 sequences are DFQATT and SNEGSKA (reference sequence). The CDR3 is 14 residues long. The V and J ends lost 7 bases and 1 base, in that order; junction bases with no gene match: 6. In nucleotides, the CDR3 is TGCAGTGGGACTAGCGGAGCTGCCCAAGAGACCCAGTACTTC. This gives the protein CSGTSGAAQETQYF.

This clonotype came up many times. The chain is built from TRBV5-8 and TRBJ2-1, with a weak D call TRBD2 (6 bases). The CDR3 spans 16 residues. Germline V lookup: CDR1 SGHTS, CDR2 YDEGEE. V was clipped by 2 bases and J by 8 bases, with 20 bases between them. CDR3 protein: CASSFPWGEISDEQFF. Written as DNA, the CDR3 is TGTGCCAGCAGCTTTCCTTGGGGGGAGATTAGTGATGAGCAGTTCTTC.

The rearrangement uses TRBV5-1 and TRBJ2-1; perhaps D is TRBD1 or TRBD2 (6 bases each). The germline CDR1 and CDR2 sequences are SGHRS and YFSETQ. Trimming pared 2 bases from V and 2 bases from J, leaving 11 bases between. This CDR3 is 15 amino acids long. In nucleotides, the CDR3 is TGCGCCAGCAGCTTAACGGGGGCGGCCTACAATGAGCAGTTCTTC. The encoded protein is CASSLTGAAYNEQFF.

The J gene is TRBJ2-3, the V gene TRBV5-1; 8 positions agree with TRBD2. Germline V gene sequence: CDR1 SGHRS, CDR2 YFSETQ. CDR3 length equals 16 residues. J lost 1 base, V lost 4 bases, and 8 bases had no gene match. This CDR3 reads CASSPPTLAGTDTQYF. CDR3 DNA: TGCGCCAGCAGCCCCCCCACACTAGCGGGCACAGATACGCAGTATTTT.

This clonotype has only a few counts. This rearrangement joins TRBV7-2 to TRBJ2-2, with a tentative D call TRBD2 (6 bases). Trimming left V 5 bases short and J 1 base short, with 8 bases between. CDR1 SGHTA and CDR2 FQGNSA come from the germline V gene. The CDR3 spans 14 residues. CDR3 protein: CASSRLGNTGELFF. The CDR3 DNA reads TGTGCCAGCAGCCGACTAGGGAACACCGGGGAGCTGTTTTTT.

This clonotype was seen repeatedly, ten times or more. The CDR3 DNA reads as TGTGCCAGCAGCGTACGGACAGGGGGCACGGGACAGCCCCAGCATTTT. Translating it yields CASSVRTGGTGQPQHF. The rearrangement uses TRBV5-5 and TRBJ1-5; 11 bases match TRBD1. Germline V gene data show CDR1 as SGHKS and CDR2 as YYEKEE (reference sequence). Trimming removed 4 bases from V and 7 bases from J; junction bases left unmatched: 10. The CDR3 contains 16 residues. The whole variable domain, remainder taken from reference TRBV5-5 and TRBJ1-5, is DAGVTQSPTHLIKTRGQQVTLRCSPISGHKSVSWYQQVLGQGPQFIFQYYEKEERGRGNFPDRFSARQFPNYSSELNVNALLLGDSALYLCASSVRTGGTGQPQHFGDGTRLSIL.

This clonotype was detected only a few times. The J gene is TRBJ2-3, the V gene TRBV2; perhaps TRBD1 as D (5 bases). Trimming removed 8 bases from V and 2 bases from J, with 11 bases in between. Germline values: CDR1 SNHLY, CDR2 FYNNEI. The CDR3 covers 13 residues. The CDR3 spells CASGRETTDTQYF. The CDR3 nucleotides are TGTGCCAGCGGCAGGGAAACCACAGATACGCAGTATTTT. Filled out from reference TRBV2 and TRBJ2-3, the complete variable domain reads EPEVTQTPSHQVTQMGQEVILRCVPISNHLYFYWYRQILGQKVEFLVSFYNNEISEKSEIFDDQFSVERPDGSNFTLKIRSTKLEDSAMYFCASGRETTDTQYFGPGTRLTVL.

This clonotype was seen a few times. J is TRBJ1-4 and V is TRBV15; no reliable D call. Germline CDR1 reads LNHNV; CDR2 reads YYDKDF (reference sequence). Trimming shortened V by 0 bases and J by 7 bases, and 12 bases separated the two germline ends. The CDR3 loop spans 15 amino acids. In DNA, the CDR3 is TGTGCCACCAGCAGAGATCCGGGAGTCGGTGAAAAACTGTTTTTT. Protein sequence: CATSRDPGVGEKLFF.